A selection of T cell receptor beta chains follows, all from one sample in a study of cytomegalovirus exposure and HLA in healthy donors. Measured with immunoSEQ multiplex PCR; TCRdb has only the in-frame clones, and not every one. The table includes more than 95,000 clones, 75% to 80% detected once. The specimen was PBMCs. These receptors were collected from a man in his fifties or sixties in good health and CMV-seropositive. Both conserved end residues are trimmed from each CDR3.

v_call cdr3_aa
TRBV7-6 ASSLGGGASETQY
TRBV7-9 SSSLEQGAYYEQY
TRBV10-3 AISDGAETQY
TRBV5-1 ASSFTGGYEPQH
TRBV10-2 ASSKAGATDTQY
TRBV5-4 ASSLEAARGSTGELF
TRBV6-5 ASSQGSENIQY
TRBV7-2 ASREKRGANYNEQF
TRBV10-2 ASSGPNPGGLGTEAF
TRBV7-4 ASRPPGERGPTYEQY
TRBV7-2 ASSAPDRVLYNEQF
TRBV30 AWSPILAGGTDTQY
TRBV9 ASSVSADTQY
TRBV10-3 AISAGTNEKLF